Each of the 11 T cell receptor beta chains below was sequenced from the same sample in a study of long-term antiretroviral therapy in people with HIV. Researchers ran immunoSEQ v3.0 at survey level. Libraries were prepared by immunoSEQ multiplex PCR; TCRdb keeps only in-frame clonotypes and omits some of them. The sample includes around 20,000 clones, less than 85% of them seen just once. The source material was unsorted PBMCs, sampled at the start of antiretroviral therapy, before treatment. These receptors all stem from a man younger than 35 with HIV.

The chain is built from TRBV6-6 and TRBJ1-5, with 9 bases aligning to TRBD1. Germline V CDR1 and CDR2: MNHNY, SVGAGI (reference sequence). The CDR3 consists of 14 residues. V gave up 5 bases and J gave up 6 bases; unmatched junction bases: 5. CDR3 region: CASSKDRGRQPQHF. The DNA for the CDR3 is TGTGCCAGCAGTAAGGACAGGGGTCGTCAGCCCCAGCATTTT.

This clone was observed a few times. The CDR3 here is CASSFGDRNQPQHF. The DNA of the CDR3 is TGTGCCAGCAGCTTCGGCGACAGAAATCAGCCCCAGCATTTT. The V call is TRBV7-2, the J call TRBJ1-5, with D perhaps matching TRBD1 (5 bases). Trimming left V 3 bases short and J 4 bases short, with 10 bases between. Germline V gene data show CDR1 as SGHTA and CDR2 as FQGNSA. The CDR3 runs to 14 residues.

V usage is TRBV9 and J usage is TRBJ1-1; no definite D call. The germline V and J ends were trimmed by 1 base and 5 bases, with 12 bases remaining between them. Germline V CDR1 and CDR2: SGDLS, YYNGEE. This CDR3 spans 14 amino acids. The CDR3 coding sequence is TGTGCCAGCAGCGTATGGCAGGAAGGAACTGAAGCTTTCTTT. Translated: CASSVWQEGTEAFF.

V usage is TRBV11-2 and J usage is TRBJ2-7, with TRBD2 identical over 7 bases. The CDR3 spans 14 residues. Trimming removed 5 bases from V and 4 bases from J; junction bases left unmatched: 8. The germline gives CDR1 SGHAT, CDR2 FQNNGV. The CDR3 region has the DNA TGTGCCAGCAGCGCGGGGGTGGGGCAGTACGAGCAGTACTTC. Protein sequence: CASSAGVGQYEQYF.

The chain links TRBV28 to TRBJ1-1; D might be TRBD1 (6 bases). This CDR3 is 13 amino acids long. CDR1 and CDR2 (germline): MDHEN, SYDVKM. Trimming left V 6 bases short and J 4 bases short, with 12 bases between. This CDR3 is CASRTQGTTEAFF. As DNA, the CDR3 is TGTGCCAGCAGGACTCAGGGGACCACTGAAGCTTTCTTT.

This rearrangement joins TRBV27 to TRBJ1-1, with a weak D call TRBD1 (5 bases). V shed 3 bases and J shed 0 bases, with 8 bases lying between them. CDR3 length: 14 amino acids. Looked up from germline, CDR1 is MNHEY and CDR2 is SMNVEV (reference sequence). The CDR3, as DNA: TGTGCCAGCAGTTTTTCGGGGGTGAACACTGAAGCTTTCTTT. It specifies CASSFSGVNTEAFF.

The gene calls are TRBV6-5 and TRBJ2-3; 12 positions match TRBD2. The CDR3 contains 16 residues. Germline CDR1 reads MNHEY; CDR2 reads SVGAGI. The V segment lost 4 bases and the J segment 2 bases; nucleotides outside the gene matches: 4. Here the CDR3 DNA reads TGTGCCAGCAGTTTCCGACTAGCGGGAGTCACAGATACGCAGTATTTT. It encodes CASSFRLAGVTDTQYF.

J is TRBJ1-5 and V is TRBV6-1, with 11 bases identical to TRBD1. There are 17 residues in the CDR3. With 4 bases clipped from V and 6 bases from J, the junction kept 11 bases outside the gene matches. From germline, CDR1 is MNHNS and CDR2 SASEGT. The CDR3 bases are TGTGCCAGCAGTGGGGGACAGGGGGTCCGGGACGGTCAGCCCCAGCATTTT. Translation: CASSGGQGVRDGQPQHF.

The V and J genes are TRBV18 and TRBJ2-7, with 9 positions matching TRBD1. Per the germline V gene, CDR1 is KGHSH and CDR2 is LQKENI. CDR3 size: 13 residues. Trimming removed 1 base from V and 5 bases from J; junction bases left unmatched: 0. As DNA, the CDR3 is TGTGCCAGCTCACCACGGGACAGGGACGAGCAGTACTTC. This sequence encodes CASSPRDRDEQYF.

V is TRBV6-6 and J is TRBJ2-1; the match to TRBD2 covers 10 bases. The CDR3 sequence is 15 residues long. Trimming cost V 5 bases and J 5 bases; bases outside gene matches: 6. Germline-derived CDR1 and CDR2 are MNHNY and SVGAGI (reference sequence). CDR3 sequence (DNA): TGTGCCAGCAGTCTACTAGCGGGACTCAACAATGAGCAGTTCTTC. Its translation is CASSLLAGLNNEQFF.

Only one count was recorded for this clone. The chain carries TRBV19 and TRBJ1-2; possibly TRBD1 for D (5 bases). Trimming stripped 2 bases from V and 2 bases from J, with 15 bases between. Germline CDR1 and CDR2: LNHDA and SQIVND (reference sequence). The CDR3 covers 16 residues. The CDR3 here is CASSITLRDFNYGYTF. CDR3 in DNA: TGTGCCAGTAGTATAACCCTCAGGGACTTCAACTATGGCTACACCTTC.